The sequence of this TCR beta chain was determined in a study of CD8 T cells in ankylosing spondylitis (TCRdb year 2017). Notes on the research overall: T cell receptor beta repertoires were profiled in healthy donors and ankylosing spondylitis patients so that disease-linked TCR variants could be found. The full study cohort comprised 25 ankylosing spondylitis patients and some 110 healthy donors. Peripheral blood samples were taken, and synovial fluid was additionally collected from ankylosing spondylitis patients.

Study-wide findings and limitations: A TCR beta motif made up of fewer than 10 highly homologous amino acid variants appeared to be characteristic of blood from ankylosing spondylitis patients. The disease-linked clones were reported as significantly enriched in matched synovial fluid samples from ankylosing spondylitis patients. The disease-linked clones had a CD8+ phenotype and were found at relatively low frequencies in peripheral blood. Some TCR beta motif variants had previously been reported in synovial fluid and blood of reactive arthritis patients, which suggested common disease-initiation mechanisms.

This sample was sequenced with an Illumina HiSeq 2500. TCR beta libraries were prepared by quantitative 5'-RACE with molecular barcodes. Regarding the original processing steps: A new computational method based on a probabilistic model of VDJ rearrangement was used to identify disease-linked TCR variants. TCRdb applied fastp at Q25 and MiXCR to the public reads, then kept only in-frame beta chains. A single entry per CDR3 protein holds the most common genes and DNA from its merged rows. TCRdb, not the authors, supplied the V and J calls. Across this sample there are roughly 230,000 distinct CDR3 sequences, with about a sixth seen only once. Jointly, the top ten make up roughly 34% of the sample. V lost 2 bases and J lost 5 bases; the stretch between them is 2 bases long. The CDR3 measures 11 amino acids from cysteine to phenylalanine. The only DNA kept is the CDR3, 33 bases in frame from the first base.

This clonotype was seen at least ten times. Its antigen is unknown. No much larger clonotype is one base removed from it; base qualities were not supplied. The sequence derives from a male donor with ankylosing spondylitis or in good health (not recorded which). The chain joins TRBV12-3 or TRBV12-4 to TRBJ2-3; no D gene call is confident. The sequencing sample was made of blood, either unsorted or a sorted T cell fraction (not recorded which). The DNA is TGTGCCAGCAGTTTATTAGATACGCAGTATTTT. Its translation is CASSLLDTQYF.